These 5 T cell receptor beta chains were all obtained from the same sample, sequenced in a study of siplizumab effects on memory and regulatory T cells. TCRdb's copy holds only in-frame clones and misses some; the assay was immunoSEQ multiplex PCR. This table has over 100,000 clones, roughly 90% appearing once. The sample taken for sequencing was CD4+ T cells sorted from blood. All receptors derive from a human donor in good health.

The rearrangement uses TRBV27 and TRBJ2-2; D remains unclear. Germline CDR1 MNHEY, CDR2 SMNVEV (reference sequence). This CDR3 spans 17 amino acids. Trimming removed 5 bases from V and 2 bases from J, with 18 bases in between. As DNA, the CDR3 is TGTGCCAGCAGTGTTAGGTCCAATGCCCCAAACACCGGGGAGCTGTTTTTT. It specifies CASSVRSNAPNTGELFF.

The rearrangement links TRBV6-5 to TRBJ2-3; 9 nucleotides agree with TRBD2. This CDR3 is 14 amino acids long. V lost 6 bases to trimming and J lost 1 base; unmatched junction nucleotides: 2. Germline CDR1 MNHEY, CDR2 SVGAGI. In nucleotides, the CDR3 is TGTGCCAGCAGAAGGACTAGCGGCACAGATACGCAGTATTTT. Amino acids: CASRRTSGTDTQYF.

This rearrangement joins TRBV5-1 to TRBJ2-1; D ambiguous. Trimming removed 5 bases from V and 8 bases from J, with 14 bases in between. The CDR3 is 13 residues long. CDR1 SGHRS and CDR2 YFSETQ come from the germline V gene. CDR3 DNA sequence: TGCGCCAGCAGGGTTTCAGATCTCGATGAGCAGTTCTTC. The encoded protein is CASRVSDLDEQFF. The entire variable domain, with the rest obtained from reference TRBV5-1 and TRBJ2-1, is as follows: KAGVTQTPRYLIKTRGQQVTLSCSPISGHRSVSWYQQTPGQGLQFLFEYFSETQRNKGNFPGRFSGRQFSNSRSEMNVSTLELGDSALYLCASRVSDLDEQFFGPGTRLTVL.

The CDR3 sequence is CASSLGLVGETQYF. Here the CDR3 DNA reads TGCGCCAGCAGCTTGGGACTAGTTGGGGAGACCCAGTACTTC. V usage is TRBV5-1 and J usage is TRBJ2-5, with D tentatively TRBD2 (6 bases). The germline gives CDR1 SGHRS, CDR2 YFSETQ. The ends were cut back, 0 bases at V and 5 bases at J, with 11 bases in the middle. The CDR3 totals 14 residues.

This clone was observed a single time. The V gene is TRBV7-9, the J gene TRBJ2-1, with no clear D. The germline CDR1 and CDR2 sequences are SEHNR and FQNEAQ (reference sequence). This CDR3 is 15 amino acids long. V was clipped by 0 bases and J by 0 bases, with 6 bases between them. The chain's CDR3 is CASSLAQSSYNEQFF. DNA for the CDR3: TGTGCCAGCAGCTTAGCCCAGAGCTCCTACAATGAGCAGTTCTTC. Using reference TRBV7-9 and TRBJ2-1 for the parts outside the CDR3, the full variable domain is DTGVSQNPRHKITKRGQNVTFRCDPISEHNRLYWYRQTLGQGPEFLTYFQNEAQLEKSRLLSDRFSAERPKGSFSTLEIQRTEQGDSAMYLCASSLAQSSYNEQFFGPGTRLTVL.